A single sample gave rise to the 5 T cell receptor beta chains below, sequenced in a study of regulatory T cells in long-lasting Graves disease. Time point here: newly diagnosed GD, antithyroid drugs for less than 3 months. PBMCs were the source of the RNA used for TCR sequencing. Arm-PCR with iRepertoire HTBI primers amplified the CDR3 regions for these TCR beta libraries. TCRdb re-called the multiplex PCR reads through MiXCR, storing one row per CDR3 protein. The repertoire consists of 350,000 to 450,000 distinct CDR3 sequences, with approximately 15% occurring once and the leading ten covering about 32%. The data were also submitted as part of a second study, on T cells in Graves' hyperthyroidism and ophthalmopathy.

The input for sequencing was peripheral blood mononuclear cells (PBMCs), taken at new diagnosis, from a patient treated with antithyroid drugs. The receptors shown here come from a man aged 35-49 years with Graves disease.

This clonotype appeared a few times. This rearrangement joins TRBV3-1 to TRBJ1-1, with no clear D. Germline V gives CDR1 LGHDT, CDR2 YNNKEL (reference sequence). This CDR3 is built from 13 residues. V lost 2 bases and J 5 bases, leaving 9 bases between the germline ends. The CDR3 DNA follows: TGTGCCAGCAGCCAAAATGGGCTAACTGAAGCTTTCTTT. This translates into CASSQNGLTEAFF.

This clonotype has a count of ten or more. This sequence joins TRBV2 and TRBJ2-1, with 7 positions matching TRBD1. The CDR3 is 15 amino acids. CDR1 is SNHLY and CDR2 is FYNNEI in the germline V gene. With 0 bases clipped from V and 5 bases from J, the junction kept 4 bases outside the gene matches. The DNA of the CDR3 is TGTGCCAGCAGTGAAGCGCAGGGGGAAAACAATGAGCAGTTCTTC. It specifies CASSEAQGENNEQFF.

This clonotype turned up a few times. The chain carries TRBV14 and TRBJ1-1, with 8 bases lining up with TRBD1. The junction had 12 bases not matched to a gene; V was cut back by 1 base and J by 2 bases. The CDR3 consists of 18 residues. CDR1 and CDR2 from the germline V gene are SGHDN and FVKESK. CDR3 nucleotides: TGTGCCAGCAGCCAAGGGTACGGACAGGGAGAGGGCAACACTGAAGCTTTCTTT. Translated, it gives CASSQGYGQGEGNTEAFF. Variable domain in full (rest from reference TRBV14 and TRBJ1-1): EAGVTQFPSHSVIEKGQTVTLRCDPISGHDNLYWYRRVMGKEIKFLLHFVKESKQDESGMPNNRFLAERTGGTYSTLKVQPAELEDSGVYFCASSQGYGQGEGNTEAFFGQGTRLTVV.

This clonotype was seen ten or more times. This chain uses TRBV5-1 with TRBJ1-6; 9 bases agree with TRBD1. This CDR3 contains 16 residues. After removal of 4 bases from V and 6 bases from J, the junction contained 8 bases not matched to a gene. Germline V gene lookup returns CDR1 SGHRS and CDR2 YFSETQ. CDR3 sequence (DNA): TGCGCCAGCAGCGGACCCGAGGGACAGGGTAATTCACCCCTCCACTTT. Translated: CASSGPEGQGNSPLHF.

Remarks on this clonotype: Its ends do not fully match the called genes, so a read error is possible. The chain joins TRBV20-1 to TRBJ1-1, with 9 bases identical to TRBD1. CDR3 size: 10 residues. Germline CDR1 DFQATT, CDR2 SNEGSKA (reference sequence). CDR3: CSAGDRVENF. In DNA, the CDR3 is TGCAGTGCTGGGGACAGGGTGGAAAACTTT.